These 2 T cell receptor beta chains were all obtained from the same sample, sequenced in a study of cytomegalovirus exposure and HLA in healthy donors. The primer mix had 60 Vbeta and 13 Jbeta primers. Libraries were prepared by immunoSEQ multiplex PCR; TCRdb keeps only in-frame clonotypes and omits some of them. The sample consists of over 100,000 clones, under 80% of them appearing once. The sample was PBMCs. The source is a woman aged 50 to 60 in good health and CMV-seropositive.

The chain joins TRBV4-1 to TRBJ2-2; possible D gene TRBD2, 6 bases. The germline V gene has CDR1 MGHRA and CDR2 YSYEKL. V lost 5 bases to trimming and J lost 1 base, with 14 bases between them. The CDR3 is 16 residues long. The CDR3 coding sequence is TGCGCCAGCAGCAGAAGTCTAGCGCTGAACACCGGGGAGCTGTTTTTT. Translated: CASSRSLALNTGELFF.

This clone was observed a handful of times. This chain uses TRBV7-2 with TRBJ2-1; 7 bases line up with TRBD2. Germline CDR1 SGHTA, CDR2 FQGNSA. The CDR3 contains 15 residues. After removal of 7 bases from V and 0 bases from J, the junction contained 6 bases not matched to a gene. The CDR3 loop is CASIAGDPSYNEQFF. DNA of the CDR3: TGTGCCAGCATCGCGGGGGACCCCTCCTACAATGAGCAGTTCTTC.